The 23 T cell receptor beta chains presented below share a single source sample, sequenced in a study of blood T cell repertoires in COVID-19. The repertoire was sequenced with immunoSEQ multiplex PCR; TCRdb's copy has only in-frame clones and lacks some. This sample has about 69,000 clones; about four fifths occur once, and the top ten carry roughly 48%. Sequenced: peripheral blood. The receptors were gathered from a human donor in a cohort sampled during active COVID-19.

The V gene is TRBV28, the J gene TRBJ1-1, with 12 nucleotides matching TRBD1. The CDR3 length is 16 residues. J lost 7 bases, V lost 5 bases, and 11 bases had no gene match. Germline CDR1 is MDHEN and CDR2 is SYDVKM. Here the CDR3 reads CASSVPGTGGIGEAFF. CDR3 coding DNA: TGTGCCAGCAGTGTCCCCGGGACAGGGGGCATCGGTGAAGCTTTCTTT.

This clone was seen only once. The rearrangement joins TRBV30 to TRBJ1-1, with D perhaps matching TRBD1 (5 bases). The germline V and J ends were trimmed by 3 bases and 4 bases, with 18 bases remaining between them. Germline-derived CDR1 and CDR2 are GTSNPN and SVGIG (reference sequence). CDR3 size: 15 residues. CDR3 amino acids: CAWSGGLGSGTEAFF. CDR3 nucleotides: TGTGCCTGGAGCGGGGGTCTCGGAAGCGGCACTGAAGCTTTCTTT. The full variable domain, in which reference TRBV30 and TRBJ1-1 provide the parts outside the CDR3, is SQTIHQWPATLVQPVGSPLSLECTVEGTSNPNLYWYRQAAGRGLQLLFYSVGIGQISSEVPQNLSASRPQDRQFILSSKKLLLSDSGFYLCAWSGGLGSGTEAFFGQGTRLTVV.

V and J are TRBV27 and TRBJ1-3; D not resolved. This CDR3 is 15 amino acids long. V lost 6 bases and J lost 0, with 12 bases in between. The germline gives CDR1 MNHEY, CDR2 SMNVEV (reference sequence). The CDR3 DNA follows: TGTGCCAGCAGGCGGGTCCACCTCTCTGGAAACACCATATATTTT. It specifies CASRRVHLSGNTIYF.

The V and J genes are TRBV2 and TRBJ1-4; D might be TRBD1 (6 bases). Germline CDR1 reads SNHLY; CDR2 reads FYNNEI. Trimming cost V 1 base and J 5 bases, with 8 bases left between them. This CDR3 has 14 amino acids. The CDR3 nucleotides read TGTGCCAGCAGTGAAGGGACAGCGAATGAAAAACTGTTTTTT. As protein: CASSEGTANEKLFF.

This rearrangement joins TRBV3-1 (or the pseudogene TRBV3-2) to TRBJ2-7; TRBD2 might be the D (5 bases). Germline CDR1 LGHDT, CDR2 YNNKEL (reference sequence). With 2 bases removed from V and 7 bases from J, the gap between germline ends came to 12 bases. The CDR3 totals 13 residues. CDR3 sequence reads: CASSQPGRGEQYF. CDR3 nucleotides: TGTGCCAGCAGCCAACCCGGCCGGGGTGAGCAGTACTTC.

This clone was counted a few times. The chain employs TRBV7-2 and TRBJ2-7; no firm D call. The length of the CDR3 is 11 residues. The V end lost 4 bases, the J end lost 4 bases, and 5 bases lay between the germline ends. CDR1 and CDR2 from the germline V gene are SGHTA and FQGNSA. CDR3 sequence reads: CASSSTYEQYF. The CDR3 coding sequence is TGTGCCAGCAGCTCTACTTACGAGCAGTACTTC.

This CDR3 is CASSLTGDNSPLHF. The DNA for the CDR3 is TGCGCCAGCAGCTTGACAGGGGACAATTCACCCCTCCACTTT. The V and J genes are TRBV5-1 and TRBJ1-6; the match to TRBD1 covers 7 bases. V trimming: 1 base; J trimming: 7 bases; junction bases outside the gene matches: 2. From germline, CDR1 is SGHRS and CDR2 YFSETQ. CDR3 length equals 14 residues.

This clone was observed many times. The CDR3 spells CASSDGVYNSPLHF. CDR3 bases: TGTGCCAGCAGTGACGGAGTCTATAATTCACCCCTCCACTTT. This chain connects TRBV6-4 to TRBJ1-6; no clear D gene. V gave up 2 bases and J gave up 3 bases, with 5 bases separating them. The CDR3 length is 14 residues. CDR1 and CDR2 (germline): MRHNA, SNTAGT.

This chain joins TRBV19 and TRBJ2-3, with D possibly being TRBD2 (5 bases). Trimming stripped 5 bases from V and 2 bases from J, with 17 bases between. This CDR3 comprises 16 residues. Germline CDR1 reads LNHDA; CDR2 reads SQIVND (reference sequence). The CDR3 DNA reads TGTGCCAGTAGTGCAACACAGAAACTAGTCACAGATACGCAGTATTTT. Encoded protein: CASSATQKLVTDTQYF.

The rearrangement uses TRBV7-9 and TRBJ2-7; possible D gene TRBD1, 6 bases. The CDR3 spans 15 residues. V shed 1 base and J shed 2 bases, with 12 bases lying between them. The V gene's germline CDR1 is SEHNR and CDR2 FQNEAQ (reference sequence). The CDR3 spells CASSLGSGAAYEQYF. The CDR3 DNA sequence: TGTGCCAGCAGCTTAGGGTCAGGGGCCGCCTACGAGCAGTACTTC. The complete variable domain, with remaining parts taken from reference TRBV7-9 and TRBJ2-7, reads DTGVSQNPRHKITKRGQNVTFRCDPISEHNRLYWYRQTLGQGPEFLTYFQNEAQLEKSRLLSDRFSAERPKGSFSTLEIQRTEQGDSAMYLCASSLGSGAAYEQYFGPGTRLTVT.

CDR3 residues: CASSLDGYGYTF. As DNA, the CDR3 is TGTGCCAGCAGTCTCGACGGGTATGGCTACACCTTC. The rearrangement links TRBV5-4 to TRBJ1-2; D uncertain. CDR1 is SGHNT, CDR2 YYREEE, per germline (reference sequence). There are 12 residues in the CDR3. The V and J ends lost 5 bases and 5 bases respectively, with 10 bases between them.

The J gene is TRBJ1-6, the V gene TRBV5-1, with D possibly being TRBD1 (6 bases). Germline V gene data show CDR1 as SGHRS and CDR2 as YFSETQ. V lost 0 bases and J 7 bases, leaving 11 bases between the germline ends. The CDR3 is 15 residues long. The chain's CDR3 is CASSLDGGPNSPLHF. The CDR3 coding sequence is TGCGCCAGCAGCTTGGACGGGGGGCCGAATTCACCCCTCCACTTT.

The CDR3 sequence is CATSRGLPSAGGPNIQYF. The CDR3 DNA follows: TGTGCCACCAGCAGAGGCCTCCCCTCCGCGGGTGGGCCAAACATTCAGTACTTC. The V call is TRBV15, the J call TRBJ2-4, with D perhaps TRBD2 (5 bases). Between the trimmed V and J ends, which lost 1 base and 6 bases, there was a span of 22 bases. Looked up from germline, CDR1 is LNHNV and CDR2 is YYDKDF (reference sequence). The CDR3 loop spans 18 amino acids.

The gene calls are TRBV18 and TRBJ1-1; a possible D gene is TRBD1 (5 bases). With 0 bases removed from V and 7 bases from J, the gap between germline ends came to 12 bases. CDR3 length equals 14 residues. CDR1 and CDR2 (germline): KGHSH, LQKENI. CDR3 sequence reads: CASSPPGQADEAFF. In nucleotides, the CDR3 is TGTGCCAGCTCACCACCGGGGCAGGCCGATGAAGCTTTCTTT.

The sample holds one count of this clone. V is TRBV15 and J is TRBJ2-5; maybe TRBD2 (5 bases). Looked up from germline, CDR1 is LNHNV and CDR2 is YYDKDF (reference sequence). The CDR3 is 14 amino acids. The ends were cut back, 0 bases at V and 3 bases at J, with 8 bases in the middle. The CDR3 here is CATSRDWGEETQYF. The CDR3 region has the DNA TGTGCCACCAGCAGAGATTGGGGAGAAGAGACCCAGTACTTC.

CDR3 sequence reads: CASSPSSGFLSTDTQYF. CDR3 nucleotide sequence: TGTGCCAGCTCCCCTAGTAGCGGCTTCCTTAGCACAGATACGCAGTATTTT. The rearrangement uses TRBV18 and TRBJ2-3; D possibly corresponds to TRBD2 (6 bases). This CDR3 region has 17 residues. The ends were cut back, 6 bases at V and 0 bases at J, with 19 bases in the middle. Per the germline V gene, CDR1 is KGHSH and CDR2 is LQKENI.

The gene calls are TRBV5-6 and TRBJ2-3; tentatively, D is TRBD2 (6 bases). The V and J ends lost 4 bases and 3 bases respectively, with 15 bases between them. The length of the CDR3 is 15 residues. Germline values: CDR1 SGHDT, CDR2 YYEEEE. CDR3 DNA: TGTGCCAGCAGCCTACGGGGGATAGGGACAGATACGCAGTATTTT. Its protein is CASSLRGIGTDTQYF.

The chain carries TRBV28 and TRBJ1-4; D is perhaps TRBD1 (6 bases). Germline V gives CDR1 MDHEN, CDR2 SYDVKM. The CDR3 totals 12 residues. The V and J ends lost 5 bases and 11 bases respectively, with 12 bases between them. DNA for the CDR3: TGTGCCAGCAGTGGGGGCTTAGGGAAACTGTTTTTT. It translates to CASSGGLGKLFF.

The CDR3 here is CASSLYQSGEQFF. The CDR3, as DNA: TGTGCCAGCAGCTTATACCAATCGGGTGAGCAGTTCTTC. The chain combines TRBV7-2 with TRBJ2-1; D call uncertain. V was clipped by 2 bases and J by 9 bases, with 11 bases between them. The CDR3 extends over 13 amino acids. The germline V gene encodes CDR1 SGHTA and CDR2 FQGNSA.

This clone was seen repeatedly, ten times or more. This chain links TRBV7-9 with TRBJ1-5; 8 bases map to TRBD1. The CDR3 covers 13 residues. Trimming removed 6 bases from V and 7 bases from J; junction bases left unmatched: 5. Germline V CDR1 and CDR2: SEHNR, FQNEAQ (reference sequence). This chain's CDR3 is CASSLQGDQPQHF. Written as DNA, the CDR3 is TGTGCCAGCAGTTTACAGGGGGACCAGCCCCAGCATTTT.

The DNA for the CDR3 is TGTGCCAGCAGTTTAGACACCGACTATGGCTACACCTTC. This gives the protein CASSLDTDYGYTF. The genes are TRBV28 and TRBJ1-2; no clear D. CDR3 length: 13 residues. Trimming stripped 2 bases from V and 3 bases from J, with 7 bases between. From germline, CDR1 is MDHEN and CDR2 SYDVKM.

J is TRBJ2-7 and V is TRBV3-1 (or the pseudogene TRBV3-2); 9 bases align to TRBD2. The germline V gene encodes CDR1 LGHDT and CDR2 YNNKEL (reference sequence). The CDR3 spans 15 residues. With V trimmed by 3 bases and J by 2 bases, 5 bases remained unmatched. The CDR3 is CASSHRLAATYEQYF. The CDR3 DNA is TGTGCCAGCAGCCACAGACTAGCGGCAACCTACGAGCAGTACTTC.

In its sample, this clone was seen once. The V and J genes are TRBV2 and TRBJ1-2; a possible D gene is TRBD1 (5 bases). This CDR3 has 15 residues. The V and J ends lost 8 bases and 0 bases respectively, with 16 bases between them. Germline assignment: CDR1 SNHLY and CDR2 FYNNEI. The CDR3 sequence is CASARTLSANYGYTF. The CDR3 DNA reads TGTGCCAGCGCGCGGACACTCTCAGCTAACTATGGCTACACCTTC.